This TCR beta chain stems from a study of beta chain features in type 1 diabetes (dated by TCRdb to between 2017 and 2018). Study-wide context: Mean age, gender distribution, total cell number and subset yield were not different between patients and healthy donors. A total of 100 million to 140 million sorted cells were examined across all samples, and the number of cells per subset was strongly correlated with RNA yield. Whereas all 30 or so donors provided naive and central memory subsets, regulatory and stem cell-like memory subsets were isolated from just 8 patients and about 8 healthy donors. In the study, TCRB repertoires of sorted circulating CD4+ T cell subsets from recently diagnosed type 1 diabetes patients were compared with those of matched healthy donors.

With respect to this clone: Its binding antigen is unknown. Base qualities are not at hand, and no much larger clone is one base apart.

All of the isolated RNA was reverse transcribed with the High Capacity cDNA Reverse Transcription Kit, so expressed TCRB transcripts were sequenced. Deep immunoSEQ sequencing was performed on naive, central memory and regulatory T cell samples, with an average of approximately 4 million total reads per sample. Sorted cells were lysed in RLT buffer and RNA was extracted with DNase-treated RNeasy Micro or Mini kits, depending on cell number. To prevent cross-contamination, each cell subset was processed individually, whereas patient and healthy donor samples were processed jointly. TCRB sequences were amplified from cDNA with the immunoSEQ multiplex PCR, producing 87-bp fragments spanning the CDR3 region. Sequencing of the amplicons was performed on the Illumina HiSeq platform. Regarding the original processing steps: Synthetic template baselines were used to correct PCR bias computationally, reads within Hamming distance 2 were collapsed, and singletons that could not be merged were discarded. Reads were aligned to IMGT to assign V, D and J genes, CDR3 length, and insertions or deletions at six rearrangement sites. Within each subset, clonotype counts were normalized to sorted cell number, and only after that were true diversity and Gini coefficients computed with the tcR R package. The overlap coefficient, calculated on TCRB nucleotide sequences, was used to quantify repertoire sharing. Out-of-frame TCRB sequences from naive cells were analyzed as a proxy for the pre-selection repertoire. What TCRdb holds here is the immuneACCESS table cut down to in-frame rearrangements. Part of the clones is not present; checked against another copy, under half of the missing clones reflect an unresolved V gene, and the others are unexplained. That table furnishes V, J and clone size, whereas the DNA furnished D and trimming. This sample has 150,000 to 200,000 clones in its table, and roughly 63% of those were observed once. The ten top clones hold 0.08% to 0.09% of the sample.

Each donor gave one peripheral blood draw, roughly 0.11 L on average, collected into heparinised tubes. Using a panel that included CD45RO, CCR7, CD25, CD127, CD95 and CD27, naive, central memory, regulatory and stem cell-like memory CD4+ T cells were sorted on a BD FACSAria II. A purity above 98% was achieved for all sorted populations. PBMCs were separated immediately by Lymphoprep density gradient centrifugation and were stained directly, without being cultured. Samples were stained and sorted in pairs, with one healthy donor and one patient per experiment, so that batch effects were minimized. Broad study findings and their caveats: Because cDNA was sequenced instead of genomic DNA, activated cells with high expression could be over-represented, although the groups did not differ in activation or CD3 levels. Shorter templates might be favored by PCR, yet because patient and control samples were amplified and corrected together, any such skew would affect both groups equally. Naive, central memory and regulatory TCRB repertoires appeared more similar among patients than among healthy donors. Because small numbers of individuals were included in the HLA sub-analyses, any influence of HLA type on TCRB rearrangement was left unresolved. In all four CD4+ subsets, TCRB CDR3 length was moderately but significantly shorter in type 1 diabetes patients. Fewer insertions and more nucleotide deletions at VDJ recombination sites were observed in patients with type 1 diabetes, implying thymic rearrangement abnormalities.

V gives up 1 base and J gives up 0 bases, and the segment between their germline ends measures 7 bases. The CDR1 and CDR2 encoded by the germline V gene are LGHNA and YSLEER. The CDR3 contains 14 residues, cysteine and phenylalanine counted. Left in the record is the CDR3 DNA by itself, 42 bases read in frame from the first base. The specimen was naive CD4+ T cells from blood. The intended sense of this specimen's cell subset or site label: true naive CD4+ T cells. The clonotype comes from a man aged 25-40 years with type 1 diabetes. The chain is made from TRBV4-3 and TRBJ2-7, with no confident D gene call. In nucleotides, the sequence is TGCGCCAGCAGCCAAGTGTCTGGCTCCTACGAGCAGTACTTC. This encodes CASSQVSGSYEQYF.